This TCR beta chain is drawn from a study of T cell responses to AZD1222 COVID-19 vaccine. Sequenced by immunoSEQ multiplex PCR; TCRdb stores in-frame clones only, minus some. Of under 95,000 clones in the sample, almost 90% were seen once. Details on this clone: No antigen is known for it.

The CDR3 length is 20 residues. CDR1 and CDR2 (germline): LNHDA, SQIVND (reference sequence). V shed 1 base, J shed 1 base, and the junction held 17 bases outside the gene matches. Study results and limitations: Spike was spanned by vaccine-associated CD4 TCRs, with dominance at 160-218 and 743-854. The reported proportion of spike-specific TCRs targeting unmutated variant regions was nearly half.

Pooled together were second doses at about 4 or about 12 weeks. The rearrangement joins TRBV19 to TRBJ2-3, with 7 bases aligning to TRBD2. The sequences come from peripheral blood, collected 28 days after the second AZD1222 dose. This clonotype was obtained from an adult who received the AZD1222 COVID-19 vaccine. The CDR3 spells CASSIGSGVAGRFRTDTQYF. DNA for the CDR3: TGTGCCAGTAGTATAGGATCTGGAGTAGCGGGTAGGTTCCGCACAGATACGCAGTATTTT.